The 32 T cell receptor beta chains presented below share a single source sample, sequenced in a study of blood T cell repertoires in COVID-19. Repertoires were generated with immunoSEQ multiplex PCR, while TCRdb's copy carries only in-frame clones and drops some. Of about 260,000 clones in the sample, around four fifths were seen once. Sequenced sample: peripheral blood. The receptors come from a man between 60 and 75 years old with acute or convalescent COVID-19.

The chain is built from TRBV27 and TRBJ2-2; 7 bases agree with TRBD2. The germline gives CDR1 MNHEY, CDR2 SMNVEV (reference sequence). The CDR3 is 15 residues long. V was clipped by 4 bases and J by 7 bases; unmatched bases: 9. In nucleotides, the CDR3 is TGTGCCAGCAGTTCCCGGGGAGGGTATAGCGGGGAGCTGTTTTTT. Protein sequence: CASSSRGGYSGELFF.

This chain uses TRBV2 with TRBJ2-3; TRBD1 matches 10 bases. Germline V lookup: CDR1 SNHLY, CDR2 FYNNEI. The CDR3 covers 15 residues. Germline trimming cut 7 bases from V and 2 bases from J; bases unmatched to any gene: 6. This CDR3 reads CASNRQGANTDTQYF. DNA of the CDR3: TGTGCCAGCAACCGACAGGGGGCAAACACAGATACGCAGTATTTT.

This sequence joins TRBV9 and TRBJ1-1, with D tentatively TRBD1 (5 bases). The germline V and J ends were trimmed by 0 bases and 1 base, with 10 bases remaining between them. The CDR3 sequence is 15 residues long. CDR1 is SGDLS, CDR2 YYNGEE, per germline. CDR3 loop: CASSVGTDRNTEAFF. The CDR3, as DNA: TGTGCCAGCAGCGTAGGAACCGACAGGAACACTGAAGCTTTCTTT.

V is TRBV5-6 and J is TRBJ2-7; 9 nucleotides agree with TRBD1. V shed 4 bases, J shed 3 bases, and the junction held 5 bases outside the gene matches. This CDR3 spans 14 amino acids. In germline, CDR1 is SGHDT, CDR2 YYEEEE. Written as DNA, the CDR3 is TGTGCCAGCAGCACCGGGACAGGGATCTACGAGCAGTACTTC. Translation gives CASSTGTGIYEQYF.

This clone was observed once. The V gene is TRBV6-5, the J gene TRBJ2-5, with a tentative D call TRBD2 (6 bases). Germline lookup yields CDR1 MNHEY and CDR2 SVGAGI. The CDR3 sequence is 13 residues long. With 6 bases removed from V and 5 bases from J, the gap between germline ends came to 13 bases. The CDR3 spells CASSISGRETQYF. CDR3 sequence (DNA): TGTGCCAGCAGCATTAGCGGTAGGGAGACCCAGTACTTC.

The rearrangement uses TRBV11-2 and TRBJ2-1; 8 bases are a match to TRBD2. This CDR3 is built from 16 residues. In germline, CDR1 is SGHAT, CDR2 FQNNGV. V gave up 2 bases and J gave up 8 bases; unmatched junction bases: 11. The CDR3 DNA reads as TGTGCCAGCAGCTTATTTTCGGGGACTAGTACCCATGAGCAGTTCTTC. Translating it yields CASSLFSGTSTHEQFF.

The gene calls are TRBV20-1 and TRBJ1-5, with unresolved D. This CDR3 comprises 15 residues. The V gene's germline CDR1 is DFQATT and CDR2 SNEGSKA (reference sequence). The germline V and J ends were trimmed by 3 bases and 3 bases, with 15 bases remaining between them. CDR3 bases: TGCAGTGCTAGTTCGCCTCCCGGTTACAATCAGCCCCAGCATTTT. Its protein is CSASSPPGYNQPQHF.

This chain joins TRBV5-4 and TRBJ2-7; the match to TRBD1 covers 9 bases. The V gene's germline CDR1 is SGHNT and CDR2 YYREEE (reference sequence). The CDR3 is made up of 15 amino acids. V trimming: 0 bases; J trimming: 6 bases; junction bases outside the gene matches: 7. The CDR3 DNA follows: TGTGCCAGCAGCTTGGGACAGGGGGGTAGGAGCGAGCAGTACTTC. Its protein is CASSLGQGGRSEQYF.

This chain uses TRBV28 with TRBJ1-2; D possibly corresponds to TRBD1 (6 bases). The CDR3 is 13 residues long. Trimming left V 4 bases short and J 5 bases short, with 11 bases between. Germline CDR1 is MDHEN and CDR2 is SYDVKM. Written as DNA, the CDR3 is TGTGCCAGCAGTTCAGGGGCAGGGTATGGCTACACCTTC. It translates to CASSSGAGYGYTF.

This chain connects TRBV6-1 to TRBJ1-3; no clear D. CDR3 length equals 12 residues. The germline V gene encodes CDR1 MNHNS and CDR2 SASEGT. V shed 1 base and J shed 9 bases, with 7 bases lying between them. CDR3 DNA sequence: TGTGCCAGCAGTGAAGTTCGGGGCACCATATATTTT. This codes for CASSEVRGTIYF.

The rearrangement links TRBV7-9 to TRBJ1-2; a possible D gene is TRBD1 (6 bases). V gave up 1 base and J gave up 2 bases, with 11 bases separating them. Germline CDR1 reads SEHNR; CDR2 reads FQNEAQ (reference sequence). This CDR3 spans 15 amino acids. The CDR3 is CASSLEYRDNYGYTF. Written as DNA, the CDR3 is TGTGCCAGCAGCTTAGAGTACAGGGACAACTATGGCTACACCTTC.

This clone was detected once. This rearrangement joins TRBV19 to TRBJ2-7, with 9 bases fitting TRBD1. This CDR3 contains 15 residues. Unmatched junction bases numbered 8, after V lost 3 bases and J lost 5 bases. Germline V gene lookup returns CDR1 LNHDA and CDR2 SQIVND (reference sequence). In DNA, the CDR3 is TGTGCCAGTAGTATTATCCGGGACAGGGACGACGAGCAGTACTTC. Translation gives CASSIIRDRDDEQYF.

This chain uses TRBV10-3 with TRBJ2-7; TRBD1 agrees at 9 bases. V lost 11 bases to trimming and J lost 0 bases; unmatched junction nucleotides: 11. CDR3 length equals 15 residues. CDR1 is ENHRY, CDR2 SYGVKD, per germline. CDR3 coding DNA: TGTGCCGGAAGTGGGGACAGGGTTTCCTCCTACGAGCAGTACTTC. Its protein is CAGSGDRVSSYEQYF.

This chain uses TRBV7-9 with TRBJ2-1, with D possibly TRBD1 on 6 matching bases. The germline V and J ends were trimmed by 0 bases and 7 bases, with 13 bases remaining between them. The germline V gene encodes CDR1 SEHNR and CDR2 FQNEAQ (reference sequence). The CDR3 is 15 residues long. The DNA of the CDR3 is TGTGCCAGCAGCTTAGCACAGGGATCATCGAATGAGCAGTTCTTC. Translating it yields CASSLAQGSSNEQFF.

V gene TRBV10-3 combines with J gene TRBJ2-3; TRBD1 matches 8 bases. The junction had 7 bases not matched to a gene; V was cut back by 6 bases and J by 2 bases. The CDR3 covers 15 residues. CDR1 ENHRY and CDR2 SYGVKD come from the germline V gene. The CDR3 region is CAIRMRQGNTDTQYF. The DNA for the CDR3 is TGTGCCATCAGGATGAGACAGGGGAACACAGATACGCAGTATTTT.

This chain joins TRBV12-5 and TRBJ2-1; 10 bases map to TRBD2. Germline V lookup: CDR1 LGHNT, CDR2 FRNRAP. CDR3 size: 16 residues. The J segment lost 4 bases and the V segment lost 6 bases, leaving 9 bases of the junction unmatched. The CDR3 is CASGSRSGGPYNEQFF. CDR3 sequence (DNA): TGTGCTAGTGGGTCCCGTAGCGGGGGGCCTTACAATGAGCAGTTCTTC.

Notes on this clone: Within the sample, other DNA sequences also encode this same CDR3. This chain connects TRBV11-2 to TRBJ2-3; D is ambiguous. CDR1 SGHAT and CDR2 FQNNGV come from the germline V gene. This CDR3 contains 12 residues. Trimming removed 6 bases from V and 5 bases from J, with 9 bases in between. The CDR3 reads CASSPSGDTQYF. In DNA, the CDR3 is TGTGCCAGCAGTCCTAGTGGAGATACGCAGTATTTT.

The chain couples TRBV4-3 to TRBJ2-1; TRBD2 matches at 8 bases. The CDR3 consists of 15 residues. Germline V gene sequence: CDR1 LGHNA, CDR2 YSLEER. V gave up 4 bases and J gave up 0 bases; unmatched junction bases: 2. The CDR3 loop reads CASSRGTSSYNEQFF. Written as DNA, the CDR3 is TGCGCCAGCAGCCGAGGGACTAGCTCCTACAATGAGCAGTTCTTC.

The chain couples TRBV20-1 to TRBJ2-7; D perhaps matches TRBD1 (5 bases). V was trimmed by 5 bases and J by 6 bases, leaving 11 bases between them. Germline CDR1 is DFQATT and CDR2 is SNEGSKA (reference sequence). The CDR3 totals 11 residues. The CDR3 DNA reads as TGCAGTGCTGCTACAGGACCCGAGCAGTACTTC. Its translation is CSAATGPEQYF.

The chain employs TRBV6-5 and TRBJ1-5; 8 bases are a match to TRBD1. CDR1 is MNHEY, CDR2 SVGAGI, per germline. The CDR3 spans 14 residues. Trimming cost V 5 bases and J 6 bases; bases outside gene matches: 6. The CDR3 bases are TGTGCCAGCAGTCCCCAGGGGGCGGGTCAGCCCCAGCATTTT. Protein: CASSPQGAGQPQHF.

V is TRBV7-9 and J is TRBJ1-6; 8 bases agree with TRBD1. Germline V gives CDR1 SEHNR, CDR2 FQNEAQ (reference sequence). This CDR3 contains 15 residues. V lost 5 bases, J lost 7 bases, and 7 bases stayed unmatched. This CDR3 reads CASSAGDRRNSPLHF. CDR3 nucleotides: TGTGCCAGCAGCGCCGGGGACAGGAGAAATTCACCCCTCCACTTT.

The rearrangement links TRBV6-5 to TRBJ2-7, with D unclear. The ends were cut back, 6 bases at V and 2 bases at J, with 11 bases in the middle. The CDR3 is made up of 13 amino acids. CDR1 is MNHEY, CDR2 SVGAGI, per germline. The CDR3 protein is CASSPRMPYEQYF. CDR3 bases: TGTGCCAGCAGCCCCAGGATGCCCTACGAGCAGTACTTC.

The chain uses TRBV20-1 and TRBJ2-5, with unresolved D. This CDR3 is built from 11 residues. Germline V CDR1 and CDR2: DFQATT, SNEGSKA (reference sequence). With 4 bases removed from V and 2 bases from J, the gap between germline ends came to 5 bases. The CDR3 reads CSAIVQETQYF. CDR3 nucleotides: TGCAGTGCTATAGTTCAAGAGACCCAGTACTTC.

The J gene is TRBJ2-7, the V gene TRBV5-4; 9 bases line up with TRBD1. The V and J ends lost 3 bases and 4 bases, in that order; junction bases with no gene match: 5. The length of the CDR3 is 14 residues. The germline gives CDR1 SGHNT, CDR2 YYREEE (reference sequence). The CDR3 spells CASSSGTGPYEQYF. CDR3 sequence (DNA): TGTGCCAGCAGCTCCGGGACAGGGCCATACGAGCAGTACTTC.

The chain combines TRBV2 with TRBJ2-7; 9 bases align to TRBD1. The CDR3 is made up of 14 amino acids. The germline V gene has CDR1 SNHLY and CDR2 FYNNEI. V was clipped by 7 bases and J by 4 bases; unmatched bases: 8. CDR3 in amino acids: CASKATGTGYEQYF. The DNA of the CDR3 is TGTGCCAGCAAAGCGACCGGGACAGGGTACGAGCAGTACTTC.

This chain joins TRBV28 and TRBJ1-3; D gene uncertain. Germline values: CDR1 MDHEN, CDR2 SYDVKM. CDR3 length equals 15 residues. Trimming removed 3 bases from V and 0 bases from J, with 9 bases in between. The CDR3 is CASSLGGNSGNTIYF. DNA for the CDR3: TGTGCCAGCAGTTTGGGCGGGAACTCTGGAAACACCATATATTTT.

The genes are TRBV10-1 and TRBJ1-3, with TRBD1 matching 7 bases. There are 14 residues in the CDR3. CDR1 WNHNN and CDR2 SYGVQD come from the germline V gene (reference sequence). Trimming cost V 8 bases and J 0 bases; bases outside gene matches: 4. The CDR3 coding sequence is TGCGCCAGCGTCGGGACAGCCTCTGGAAACACCATATATTTT. It codes for CASVGTASGNTIYF.

The V gene is TRBV6-2 or TRBV6-3, the J gene TRBJ2-5; D might be TRBD2 (5 bases). The CDR3 totals 14 residues. The germline gives CDR1 MNHEY, CDR2 SVGEGT. V was clipped by 7 bases and J by 5 bases, with 17 bases between them. CDR3 coding DNA: TGTGCCAGCACCCCTCGCATTGGCGGGGAGACCCAGTACTTC. Amino acid sequence: CASTPRIGGETQYF.

The chain recombines TRBV27 with TRBJ1-6; 11 nucleotides align to TRBD1. This CDR3 comprises 15 residues. V lost 4 bases to trimming and J lost 9 bases; unmatched junction nucleotides: 5. Germline V lookup: CDR1 MNHEY, CDR2 SMNVEV (reference sequence). DNA for the CDR3: TGTGCCAGCAGTTCCCGGACAGGGGGCTTTTCACCCCTCCACTTT. Its translation: CASSSRTGGFSPLHF.

The rearrangement uses TRBV12-3 or TRBV12-4 and TRBJ2-5; TRBD1 matches at 7 bases. Losses at the gene ends were 5 bases for V and 5 bases for J; bases not matched to a gene: 5. The CDR3 covers 13 residues. CDR3 in DNA: TGTGCCAGCAGTGTGGACAGGTGGGAGACCCAGTACTTC. Residues: CASSVDRWETQYF.

V and J are TRBV6-5 and TRBJ1-3, with unresolved D. The germline V gene has CDR1 MNHEY and CDR2 SVGAGI. V lost 0 bases and J lost 0, with 9 bases in between. The CDR3 has 16 amino acids. CDR3 loop: CASSYSKRASGNTIYF. The CDR3 nucleotides are TGTGCCAGCAGTTACTCGAAGAGGGCCTCTGGAAACACCATATATTTT.

The chain employs TRBV10-3 and TRBJ2-1; TRBD2 agrees at 10 bases. The CDR3 totals 15 residues. Germline assignment: CDR1 ENHRY and CDR2 SYGVKD. J gave up 4 bases and V 0 bases, and 0 bases lay outside the gene matches. The CDR3 nucleotides are TGTGCCATCAGTGAGTCTAGCGGGGGGTACAATGAGCAGTTCTTC. Its translation: CAISESSGGYNEQFF.